The 23 T cell receptor beta chains below all came from one sample that was sequenced in a study of T cells in localized non-small cell lung cancer. Clones were sequenced by immunoSEQ multiplex PCR, and TCRdb holds only the in-frame ones, with some missing. The sample contains 25,000 to 35,000 clones, roughly 91% of which appear only once. Source: peripheral blood, taken before any cancer treatment. These receptors all stem from a female donor over 55 with stage I lung adenocarcinoma.

The chain joins TRBV18 to TRBJ1-3, with D perhaps TRBD1 (6 bases). The germline V gene encodes CDR1 KGHSH and CDR2 LQKENI. The CDR3 runs 16 residues. The V end was cut by 3 bases, the J end by 3 bases, with 15 bases between. CDR3 residues: CASSPPGQGSGNTIYF. DNA for the CDR3: TGTGCCAGCTCACCCCCGGGGCAGGGGAGTGGAAACACCATATATTTT.

The genes are TRBV6-5 and TRBJ2-2; D remains ambiguous. This CDR3 has 13 residues. Trimming took off 7 bases at V and 3 bases at J, with 9 bases between the two ends. Germline V gene sequence: CDR1 MNHEY, CDR2 SVGAGI. The CDR3 DNA sequence: TGTGCCAGCATGAGTAAGGACACCGGGGAGCTGTTTTTT. It is translated as CASMSKDTGELFF.

This chain links TRBV27 with TRBJ2-5; D is possibly TRBD1 or TRBD2 (5 bases each). From germline, CDR1 is MNHEY and CDR2 SMNVEV (reference sequence). This CDR3 has 14 residues. The V end was cut by 5 bases, the J end by 5 bases, with 15 bases between. The CDR3 DNA reads as TGTGCCAGCAGTCCTCGAGGGGCTTGGGAGACCCAGTACTTC. Its protein is CASSPRGAWETQYF.

A few counts support this clone. The V and J genes are TRBV6-6 and TRBJ1-2; TRBD1 is a possible D gene (5 bases). This CDR3 is 15 amino acids long. Germline CDR1 MNHNY, CDR2 SVGAGI (reference sequence). V was pared by 5 bases and J by 8 bases, with 21 bases between. CDR3 bases: TGTGCCAGCAGTCCCCGGGACTCCCACCCCGGGGGCTACACCTTC. Translation gives CASSPRDSHPGGYTF.

The CDR3 nucleotides read TGCGCCAGCAGCACTAGGGGGGCAGATACGCAGTATTTT. It encodes CASSTRGADTQYF. The chain uses TRBV5-1 and TRBJ2-3, with D perhaps being TRBD1 or TRBD2 (6 bases each). Per the germline V gene, CDR1 is SGHRS and CDR2 is YFSETQ. Deletions cut 4 bases from V and 4 bases from J, with 10 bases between. The CDR3 loop spans 13 amino acids.

This chain uses TRBV7-6 with TRBJ2-1; 7 nucleotides match TRBD1. The J segment lost 5 bases and the V segment lost 9 bases, leaving 7 bases of the junction unmatched. The CDR3 has 13 amino acids. Germline V gives CDR1 SGHVS, CDR2 FNYEAQ. The CDR3: CASSTGNHNEQFF. The CDR3 nucleotides are TGTGCCAGTTCGACAGGGAACCACAATGAGCAGTTCTTC.

The chain carries TRBV18 and TRBJ1-1; TRBD1 might be the D (5 bases). From germline, CDR1 is KGHSH and CDR2 LQKENI. The CDR3 runs to 13 residues. V dropped 3 bases and J dropped 5 bases, with 10 bases sitting between them. Written as DNA, the CDR3 is TGTGCCAGCTCACCTCAGGGTGGGACTGAAGCTTTCTTT. Translated: CASSPQGGTEAFF.

The genes are TRBV5-5 and TRBJ1-2, with D perhaps matching TRBD1 (6 bases). Trimming pared 0 bases from V and 3 bases from J, leaving 9 bases between. This CDR3 has 14 residues. CDR1 and CDR2 (germline): SGHKS, YYEKEE (reference sequence). CDR3 sequence reads: CASSLVDSDYGYTF. CDR3 nucleotides: TGTGCCAGCAGCTTGGTGGACAGTGACTATGGCTACACCTTC.

The chain has TRBV5-1 and TRBJ2-3; 13 bases are a match to TRBD2. CDR1 and CDR2 from the germline V gene are SGHRS and YFSETQ. V dropped 0 bases and J dropped 4; count of bases not matched to a gene: 5. The CDR3 extends over 17 amino acids. For the CDR3, the DNA is TGCGCCAGCAGCTTGGCCAGGACTAGCGGGAGCCCAGATACGCAGTATTTT. It codes for CASSLARTSGSPDTQYF. Complete variable domain (other parts from reference TRBV5-1 and TRBJ2-3): KAGVTQTPRYLIKTRGQQVTLSCSPISGHRSVSWYQQTPGQGLQFLFEYFSETQRNKGNFPGRFSGRQFSNSRSEMNVSTLELGDSALYLCASSLARTSGSPDTQYFGPGTRLTVL.

V is TRBV11-3 and J is TRBJ1-1; 7 bases fit TRBD1. The germline CDR1 and CDR2 sequences are SGHNT and YENEEA. V lost 2 bases and J lost 1; bases outside the gene matches: 4. The CDR3 is 15 amino acids. The CDR3 region is CASSLTGTANTEAFF. CDR3 in DNA: TGTGCCAGCAGCTTAACCGGGACAGCGAACACTGAAGCTTTCTTT.

This clone occurred a few times. The chain has TRBV19 and TRBJ2-3; TRBD1 or TRBD2 may be the D gene (5 bases each). V was trimmed by 4 bases and J by 0 bases, leaving 14 bases between them. Germline V gene data show CDR1 as LNHDA and CDR2 as SQIVND (reference sequence). This CDR3 is built from 16 residues. CDR3 nucleotides: TGTGCCAGTAGTACCCGGGACCCCGGGAGCACAGATACGCAGTATTTT. Its translation is CASSTRDPGSTDTQYF.

The chain has TRBV11-2 and TRBJ1-1; TRBD1 aligns across 8 bases. Germline trimming cut 5 bases from V and 2 bases from J; bases unmatched to any gene: 10. In germline, CDR1 is SGHAT, CDR2 FQNNGV. The CDR3 has 16 amino acids. The CDR3, as DNA: TGTGCCAGCAGCGCGGACAGGGTTCGTCCTAACACTGAAGCTTTCTTT. This encodes CASSADRVRPNTEAFF.

The chain has TRBV5-1 and TRBJ2-1, with D maybe TRBD2 (7 bases). V gave up 4 bases and J gave up 5 bases, with 19 bases separating them. The V gene's germline CDR1 is SGHRS and CDR2 YFSETQ. This CDR3 is 16 amino acids long. CDR3 coding DNA: TGCGCCAGCAGCCCCTTGGGGGCGGGGGATAACAATGAGCAGTTCTTC. Its translation: CASSPLGAGDNNEQFF.

The rearrangement links TRBV19 to TRBJ2-7; D not certain. The CDR3 loop spans 14 amino acids. CDR1 and CDR2 from the germline V gene are LNHDA and SQIVND (reference sequence). Trimming took 3 bases from V and 0 from J, leaving 9 bases between them. CDR3 residues: CASSIQPDSYEQYF. DNA of the CDR3: TGTGCCAGTAGTATTCAACCCGACTCCTACGAGCAGTACTTC.

J is TRBJ2-7 and V is TRBV9, with 10 bases aligning to TRBD2. Germline CDR1 is SGDLS and CDR2 is YYNGEE. This CDR3 has 15 amino acids. After removal of 3 bases from V and 3 bases from J, the junction contained 6 bases not matched to a gene. This CDR3 is CASSASGSYSYEQYF. CDR3 bases: TGTGCCAGCAGCGCTAGCGGGAGCTACAGCTACGAGCAGTACTTC.

This chain uses TRBV7-9 with TRBJ2-1, with 8 bases aligning to TRBD2. This CDR3 has 16 residues. CDR1 SEHNR and CDR2 FQNEAQ come from the germline V gene (reference sequence). Trimming took 0 bases from V and 2 from J; bases not matched to a gene: 3. CDR3 region: CASSLALAGTYNEQFF. The CDR3 DNA is TGTGCCAGCAGCTTAGCGTTAGCGGGGACCTACAATGAGCAGTTCTTC.

The V gene is TRBV30, the J gene TRBJ2-5, with D perhaps matching TRBD2 (6 bases). This CDR3 has 14 amino acids. Germline-derived CDR1 and CDR2 are GTSNPN and SVGIG (reference sequence). V gave up 0 bases and J gave up 5 bases, with 13 bases separating them. In DNA, the CDR3 is TGTGCCTGGAGTGTACGTGGAGGGAGTGAGACCCAGTACTTC. Translation: CAWSVRGGSETQYF.

The chain recombines TRBV27 with TRBJ2-1; 12 bases map to TRBD2. The length of the CDR3 is 20 residues. V was pared by 7 bases and J by 2 bases, with 18 bases of the junction left unmatched. Germline V CDR1 and CDR2: MNHEY, SMNVEV (reference sequence). CDR3 protein: CASTTNDRLAGVVPYNEQFF. In DNA form, the CDR3 reads TGTGCCAGCACCACTAACGACAGACTAGCGGGAGTAGTTCCCTACAATGAGCAGTTCTTC.

The rearrangement links TRBV6-6 to TRBJ1-4; D perhaps matches TRBD1 (5 bases). Per the germline V gene, CDR1 is MNHNY and CDR2 is SVGAGI (reference sequence). CDR3 length: 16 residues. With 3 bases removed from V and 8 bases from J, the gap between germline ends came to 19 bases. The CDR3 loop reads CASSYSRDIGGEKLFF. DNA for the CDR3: TGTGCCAGCAGTTATTCCAGGGATATCGGGGGGGAAAAACTGTTTTTT.

This clone was counted once. The chain carries TRBV7-9 and TRBJ2-3; possible D gene TRBD2, 6 bases. Germline V CDR1 and CDR2: SEHNR, FQNEAQ (reference sequence). The CDR3 has 17 amino acids. V shed 1 base and J shed 4 bases, with 18 bases lying between them. Written as DNA, the CDR3 is TGTGCCAGCAGCTTAGGTTCCGGAGGGAGTTTCGCAGATACGCAGTATTTT. Translation: CASSLGSGGSFADTQYF.

The chain recombines TRBV9 with TRBJ2-1; a weak D match, TRBD1 (8 bases). The CDR3 spans 18 residues. The germline V gene has CDR1 SGDLS and CDR2 YYNGEE. Trimming pared 0 bases from V and 5 bases from J, leaving 21 bases between. CDR3 amino acids: CASSVGMVGGTGNNEQFF. CDR3 DNA sequence: TGTGCCAGCAGCGTAGGGATGGTCGGGGGGACAGGCAACAATGAGCAGTTCTTC.

This chain uses TRBV7-2 with TRBJ2-5; perhaps TRBD2 as D (5 bases). Per germline, CDR1 SGHTA and CDR2 FQGNSA. V was shortened by 5 bases and J by 4 bases, with 14 bases between the two germline ends. The CDR3 has 14 amino acids. CDR3 sequence reads: CASSLQAVGETQYF. The CDR3 DNA is TGTGCCAGCAGCCTCCAAGCGGTAGGAGAGACCCAGTACTTC.

The V gene is TRBV6-6, the J gene TRBJ1-4; TRBD1 might be the D (6 bases). This CDR3 contains 14 residues. Germline CDR1 reads MNHNY; CDR2 reads SVGAGI (reference sequence). Trimming took off 2 bases at V and 8 bases at J, with 12 bases between the two ends. DNA of the CDR3: TGTGCCAGCAGTTACATACAGGGCGGGGAAAAACTGTTTTTT. Its translation: CASSYIQGGEKLFF.